This T cell receptor (beta chain) was obtained from a study of cytomegalovirus exposure and HLA in healthy donors. Study-level points and caveats: The authors excluded some V segments, including TRBV6-2 and TRBV6-3, as indistinguishable. A likely sequencing artifact accounted for one observed cluster of highly shared sequence variants. Common viral pathogens (according to a later analysis) appeared linked to several of the most significant clusters.

A remark on this clone: The antigen is undetermined.

The primer mix had 60 Vbeta and 13 Jbeta primers. Profiling relied on immunoSEQ multiplex PCR, and the TCRdb table lists in-frame clones only, not all of them. The sample holds about 180,000 clones; around 75% are singletons and the top ten take roughly 3%. The CDR3 totals 13 residues. Germline V gene lookup returns CDR1 MDHEN and CDR2 SYDVKM. V was trimmed by 6 bases and J by 4 bases, leaving 13 bases between them. Sequenced material: PBMCs. This sequence originates from a male donor in good health and CMV-seronegative. The chain links TRBV28 to TRBJ2-7; TRBD2 might be the D (5 bases). CDR3 nucleotide sequence: TGTGCCAGCAGCTATGGATCGGGGTACGAGCAGTACTTC. Its translation: CASSYGSGYEQYF.